This T cell receptor gamma chain is from a study of Vδ1+ human thymocytes. Findings of the study overall: Highly polyclonal TRG and TRD repertoires with Gaussian CDR3 length distributions appeared in thymus. Despite high sort purity, roughly 18% of thymic T cell receptor delta sequences were Vdelta2.

RNA was extracted from the cells and then reverse transcribed. Pooled V-gene forward primers with one constant-region reverse primer generated the CDR3 amplicons by multiplex PCR. With CATT, TCRdb re-called clones from the multiplex PCR reads. Among about 36,000 gamma-chain clones, around 21% were seen once, and the ten largest hold about 2%. Note on this clone: Its target is not known.

Germline assignment: CDR1 EGSNGY and CDR2 YDSYNSKV. Trimming removed 9 bases from V and 0 bases from J; junction bases left unmatched: 11. The CDR3 covers 14 residues. The clonotype was recovered from a girl under three years old who had congenital heart surgery. The V and J genes are TRGV2 and TRGJ1 or TRGJ2. The specimen sequenced was Vdelta1+ gamma-delta thymocytes from the thymus. As for subset: FACS-sorted CD3+ TCRalphabeta- TCRVdelta1+ TCRVdelta2- thymocytes. CDR3 DNA: TGTGCCACCCAGCAATTGGAGAATTATTATAAGAAACTCTTT. Protein product: CATQQLENYYKKLF.